This T cell receptor (beta chain) was profiled in a study of OX40 agonist ivuxolimab in advanced cancers. Across the whole study: Ivuxolimab, an antibody that agonizes OX40 (CD134), was administered to the patients. Partial response was recorded in three patients: one hepatocellular carcinoma and two cutaneous melanoma cases. Findings and caveats of the study: The antigens recognized by the expanded peripheral T cells, that is their antigen specificity, were not determined.

This clone was counted between two and nine times. Its specificity is unknown. Assay: immunoSEQ multiplex PCR; the TCRdb copy retains only in-frame clones and omits some. Among 80,000 or so clones listed, about 80% were seen once. This CDR3 comprises 16 residues. With 3 bases clipped from V and 4 bases from J, the junction kept 12 bases outside the gene matches. Germline V gives CDR1 GTSNPN, CDR2 SVGIG (reference sequence). The TCR sequence derives from an adult with an advanced solid tumor such as melanoma, head and neck, liver or kidney cancer. The sample in question was CD4+ or CD8+ T cells sorted from blood, obtained in a trial of the OX40 agonist ivuxolimab. The V and J genes are TRBV30 and TRBJ2-7; 10 nucleotides match TRBD2. The CDR3 reads CAWSGMSGGAVYEQYF. In DNA, the CDR3 is TGTGCCTGGAGCGGGATGAGCGGGGGGGCCGTTTACGAGCAGTACTTC. Full variable domain (rest looked up from reference TRBV30 and TRBJ2-7): SQTIHQWPATLVQPVGSPLSLECTVEGTSNPNLYWYRQAAGRGLQLLFYSVGIGQISSEVPQNLSASRPQDRQFILSSKKLLLSDSGFYLCAWSGMSGGAVYEQYFGPGTRLTVT.